These 30 T cell receptor beta chains were sequenced from one sample in a study of cytotoxic CD8 clonotypes in ibrutinib-treated CLL. Sequenced by immunoSEQ multiplex PCR; TCRdb stores in-frame clones only, minus some. The sample shows some 160,000 clones, roughly four fifths of them seen only once. Specimen: PBMCs, collected after 12 months of ibrutinib treatment. These receptors were obtained from a human donor with chronic lymphocytic leukemia.

The genes are TRBV9 and TRBJ2-1; 14 bases match TRBD2. The germline gives CDR1 SGDLS, CDR2 YYNGEE. Trimming removed 4 bases from V and 2 bases from J; junction bases left unmatched: 8. The CDR3 covers 18 residues. CDR3 amino acids: CASSSGTSGSRPYNEQFF. In DNA form, the CDR3 reads TGTGCCAGCAGCTCCGGGACTAGCGGGAGCAGGCCCTACAATGAGCAGTTCTTC. Combining the CDR3 with reference TRBV9 and TRBJ2-1 gives the whole variable domain DSGVTQTPKHLITATGQRVTLRCSPRSGDLSVYWYQQSLDQGLQFLIQYYNGEERAKGNILERFSAQQFPDLHSELNLSSLELGDSALYFCASSSGTSGSRPYNEQFFGPGTRLTVL.

The V gene is TRBV6-1, the J gene TRBJ1-2, with D possibly matching TRBD1 (5 bases). Germline V gives CDR1 MNHNS, CDR2 SASEGT. Trimming shortened V by 11 bases and J by 0 bases, and 13 bases separated the two germline ends. The length of the CDR3 is 13 residues. The CDR3 here is CAGQQASNYGYTF. The CDR3 DNA is TGTGCCGGCCAACAGGCGTCTAACTATGGCTACACCTTC.

The rearrangement uses TRBV28 and TRBJ1-2; the D gene is possibly TRBD1 (6 bases). Looked up from germline, CDR1 is MDHEN and CDR2 is SYDVKM. CDR3 length equals 13 residues. Here the CDR3 DNA reads TGTGCAACTAATTCCGGACAGCCTTATGGCTACACCTTC. It translates to CATNSGQPYGYTF.

The chain links TRBV6-5 to TRBJ2-7; maybe TRBD1 (5 bases). The germline V gene has CDR1 MNHEY and CDR2 SVGAGI. This CDR3 is built from 12 residues. V shed 8 bases and J shed 7 bases, with 15 bases lying between them. This CDR3 reads CASPAIKGEQYF. The CDR3 DNA is TGTGCCAGCCCCGCAATTAAGGGGGAGCAGTACTTC.

The rearrangement uses TRBV7-3 and TRBJ2-7; 14 bases match TRBD2. V dropped 4 bases and J dropped 6; count of bases not matched to a gene: 8. This CDR3 spans 16 amino acids. Per the germline V gene, CDR1 is SGHTA and CDR2 is FQGTGA. In DNA form, the CDR3 reads TGTGCCAGCAGCTCAACGGGACTAGCGGGGGCCGGCGAGCAGTACTTC. This translates into CASSSTGLAGAGEQYF.

The chain uses TRBV4-3 and TRBJ1-1; D is ambiguous. Germline V gene data show CDR1 as LGHNA and CDR2 as YSLEER. V was trimmed by 4 bases and J by 3 bases, leaving 12 bases between them. This CDR3 has 14 residues. The CDR3 sequence: CASSLQTGDTEAFF. DNA for the CDR3: TGCGCCAGCAGCCTCCAGACCGGGGACACTGAAGCTTTCTTT.

This clone was recorded a few times. The chain combines TRBV7-9 with TRBJ2-7; 8 bases fit TRBD1. The CDR3 totals 16 residues. The germline gives CDR1 SEHNR, CDR2 FQNEAQ (reference sequence). V trimming: 3 bases; J trimming: 3 bases; junction bases outside the gene matches: 10. The CDR3 loop is CASSFQTLGQVYEQYF. CDR3 in DNA: TGTGCCAGCAGCTTTCAGACTTTGGGACAGGTCTACGAGCAGTACTTC.

The rearrangement joins TRBV18 to TRBJ2-7; no clear D. The length of the CDR3 is 13 residues. The V gene's germline CDR1 is KGHSH and CDR2 LQKENI. Trimming stripped 0 bases from V and 4 bases from J, with 7 bases between. The CDR3 protein is CASSPPQTYEQYF. CDR3 DNA sequence: TGTGCCAGCTCACCACCGCAGACATACGAGCAGTACTTC. The complete variable domain, with remaining parts taken from reference TRBV18 and TRBJ2-7, reads NAGVMQNPRHLVRRRGQEARLRCSPMKGHSHVYWYRQLPEEGLKFMVYLQKENIIDESGMPKERFSAEFPKEGPSILRIQQVVRGDSAAYFCASSPPQTYEQYFGPGTRLTVT.

The V and J genes are TRBV7-2 and TRBJ2-3, with 8 bases aligning to TRBD2. Germline V gene lookup returns CDR1 SGHTA and CDR2 FQGNSA. The CDR3 runs 15 residues. V gave up 3 bases and J gave up 4 bases; unmatched junction bases: 6. CDR3 bases: TGTGCCAGCAGCTTGGGGACTAGGGTGTCAGATACGCAGTATTTT. Translated: CASSLGTRVSDTQYF.

This clone was recorded only once. The J gene is TRBJ2-1, the V gene TRBV12-5, with D maybe TRBD1 (7 bases). Germline values: CDR1 LGHNT, CDR2 FRNRAP. The CDR3 contains 14 residues. V was clipped by 6 bases and J by 3 bases, with 12 bases between them. CDR3 bases: TGTGCTAGTGGGCGGGACAGCAACTACAATGAGCAGTTCTTC. Encoded protein: CASGRDSNYNEQFF.

This chain links TRBV4-3 with TRBJ2-5; a possible D gene is TRBD2 (5 bases). Germline V gene sequence: CDR1 LGHNA, CDR2 YSLEER. The CDR3 length is 14 residues. V dropped 1 base and J dropped 3 bases, with 9 bases sitting between them. The CDR3 bases are TGCGCCAGCAGCCAAGTAGCTAGCAAAGAGACCCAGTACTTC. Protein sequence: CASSQVASKETQYF.

The chain links TRBV18 to TRBJ2-7; D uncertain. CDR3 size: 13 residues. CDR1 and CDR2 from the germline V gene are KGHSH and LQKENI. The germline V and J ends were trimmed by 3 bases and 0 bases, with 6 bases remaining between them. CDR3 in DNA: TGTGCCAGCTCACCTAGGAGCTCCTACGAGCAGTACTTC. Protein sequence: CASSPRSSYEQYF.

The chain employs TRBV10-3 and TRBJ2-7; the D gene is possibly TRBD1 (5 bases). Germline V gives CDR1 ENHRY, CDR2 SYGVKD. Trimming took 3 bases from V and 2 from J, leaving 14 bases between them. CDR3 length equals 15 residues. CDR3 nucleotide sequence: TGTGCCATCAGTGAAATCAAGGGGCAGCCCTACGAGCAGTACTTC. Protein product: CAISEIKGQPYEQYF.

The V and J genes are TRBV19 and TRBJ2-7; D is unresolved. This CDR3 is 12 amino acids long. The germline V gene encodes CDR1 LNHDA and CDR2 SQIVND (reference sequence). V was pared by 7 bases and J by 4 bases, with 11 bases between. CDR3 region: CASKTCWYEQYF. CDR3 DNA sequence: TGTGCCAGTAAGACTTGCTGGTACGAGCAGTACTTC.

This sequence joins TRBV10-3 and TRBJ1-6; 7 bases map to TRBD1. The junction had 6 bases not matched to a gene; V was cut back by 6 bases and J by 7 bases. The CDR3 has 14 residues. Germline loops: CDR1 ENHRY, CDR2 SYGVKD. The DNA of the CDR3 is TGTGCCATCAGACGGGACAGCCAAAATTCACCCCTCCACTTT. Translation gives CAIRRDSQNSPLHF.

The gene calls are TRBV2 and TRBJ2-1, with 9 bases identical to TRBD2. Trimming took 1 base from V and 10 from J; bases not matched to a gene: 8. Germline lookup yields CDR1 SNHLY and CDR2 FYNNEI. CDR3 length: 15 residues. This chain's CDR3 is CASSEVAGGPAEQFF. CDR3 sequence (DNA): TGTGCCAGCAGTGAAGTGGCGGGAGGGCCTGCCGAGCAGTTCTTC.

The genes are TRBV14 and TRBJ2-5; D is unresolved. CDR1 SGHDN and CDR2 FVKESK come from the germline V gene. V dropped 3 bases and J dropped 5 bases, with 16 bases sitting between them. The CDR3 is made up of 15 amino acids. The CDR3 sequence is CASSHTSIIGETQYF. The CDR3 nucleotides read TGTGCCAGCAGCCACACCTCTATTATCGGGGAGACCCAGTACTTC.

The V call is TRBV27, the J call TRBJ2-3; 7 bases are shared with TRBD1. J lost 2 bases, V lost 0 bases, and 5 bases had no gene match. The length of the CDR3 is 16 residues. The V gene's germline CDR1 is MNHEY and CDR2 SMNVEV (reference sequence). DNA of the CDR3: TGTGCCAGCAGTTTATCGTGGACAGGTTTCACAGATACGCAGTATTTT. It is translated as CASSLSWTGFTDTQYF.

The V call is TRBV28, the J call TRBJ2-1, with 8 bases identical to TRBD1. The V and J ends lost 7 bases and 1 base, in that order; junction bases with no gene match: 6. Germline CDR1 is MDHEN and CDR2 is SYDVKM. This CDR3 comprises 15 residues. The CDR3 reads CASISQGASYNEQFF. In DNA form, the CDR3 reads TGTGCCAGCATCTCTCAGGGGGCGTCCTACAATGAGCAGTTCTTC.

The rearrangement links TRBV4-3 to TRBJ1-4, with 8 bases lining up with TRBD1. With V trimmed by 1 base and J by 10 bases, 17 bases remained unmatched. In germline, CDR1 is LGHNA, CDR2 YSLEER. This CDR3 is 18 amino acids long. CDR3: CASSQVPRGLGRGTKLFF. The CDR3 nucleotides read TGCGCCAGCAGCCAAGTGCCCAGGGGGCTCGGTCGCGGCACAAAACTGTTTTTT.

The rearrangement links TRBV21-1 to TRBJ2-2; no DNA check was done on the table's D call, TRBD2. TRBV21-1 is a recognized pseudogene. The CDR3 spans 18 residues. Here the CDR3 DNA reads TGTGCCAGCAGCAAAGGAGATAGCGGGGGGTACGACACCGGGGAGCTGTTTTTT. Protein product: CASSKGDSGGYDTGELFF.

This chain links TRBV7-9 with TRBJ1-2, with D possibly being TRBD1 (6 bases). From germline, CDR1 is SEHNR and CDR2 FQNEAQ (reference sequence). Deletions cut 0 bases from V and 3 bases from J, with 8 bases between. This CDR3 is 14 amino acids long. The CDR3 loop reads CASSLAPGDYGYTF. Here the CDR3 DNA reads TGTGCCAGCAGCTTAGCGCCAGGGGACTATGGCTACACCTTC.

The chain links TRBV7-2 to TRBJ2-6; 7 nucleotides line up with TRBD2. The V gene end was trimmed by 4 bases and the J gene end by 0 bases; junction bases not matched to a gene: 6. The germline CDR1 and CDR2 sequences are SGHTA and FQGNSA. The CDR3 is made up of 17 amino acids. The CDR3 here is CASSSGRPLSGANVLTF. In DNA form, the CDR3 reads TGTGCCAGCAGCTCCGGGAGGCCACTCTCTGGGGCCAACGTCCTGACTTTC.

The chain carries TRBV28 and TRBJ2-3; D possibly matches TRBD1 or TRBD2 (5 bases each). The CDR3 contains 14 residues. The germline V gene has CDR1 MDHEN and CDR2 SYDVKM. Trimming cost V 3 bases and J 2 bases, with 9 bases left between them. CDR3 sequence: CASSLRGVTDTQYF. CDR3 coding DNA: TGTGCCAGCAGTTTGAGGGGCGTCACAGATACGCAGTATTTT. Supplemented by reference TRBV28 and TRBJ2-3, the full variable domain reads DVKVTQSSRYLVKRTGEKVFLECVQDMDHENMFWYRQDPGLGLRLIYFSYDVKMKEKGDIPEGYSVSREKKERFSLILESASTNQTSMYLCASSLRGVTDTQYFGPGTRLTVL.

The rearrangement joins TRBV13 to TRBJ2-1, with 9 bases aligning to TRBD2. The CDR3 is made up of 17 amino acids. J was trimmed by 10 bases and V by 6 bases; bases with no gene match: 19. CDR1 and CDR2 from the germline V gene are PRHDT and FYEKMQ (reference sequence). The CDR3 protein is CASRALVSGGSTREQFF. The CDR3 region has the DNA TGTGCCAGCAGGGCCCTGGTCAGCGGGGGGTCCACCCGAGAGCAGTTCTTC.

The chain is built from TRBV7-5 and TRBJ1-5. TRBV7-5 is listed as a pseudogene. This CDR3 comprises 12 residues. The CDR3 loop reads CVRSGSGQPQHF. CDR3 DNA: TGTGTCAGAAGCGGGAGTGGTCAGCCCCAGCATTTT.

The V call is TRBV9, the J call TRBJ1-5, with D unclear. CDR1 and CDR2 from the germline V gene are SGDLS and YYNGEE. Deletions cut 0 bases from V and 3 bases from J, with 7 bases between. The CDR3 is made up of 14 amino acids. CDR3 loop: CASSVGDPNQPQHF. CDR3 DNA sequence: TGTGCCAGCAGCGTAGGGGATCCCAATCAGCCCCAGCATTTT.

The chain joins TRBV5-5 to TRBJ1-5; no clear D gene. The length of the CDR3 is 15 residues. Trimming removed 5 bases from V and 5 bases from J, with 17 bases in between. Germline CDR1 reads SGHKS; CDR2 reads YYEKEE (reference sequence). CDR3 residues: CASSPAGWYDQPQHF. CDR3 coding DNA: TGTGCCAGCAGTCCCGCCGGGTGGTACGATCAGCCCCAGCATTTT. The complete variable domain, with remaining parts taken from reference TRBV5-5 and TRBJ1-5, reads DAGVTQSPTHLIKTRGQQVTLRCSPISGHKSVSWYQQVLGQGPQFIFQYYEKEERGRGNFPDRFSARQFPNYSSELNVNALLLGDSALYLCASSPAGWYDQPQHFGDGTRLSIL.

The chain has TRBV7-8 and TRBJ1-1; D remains unclear. Trimming stripped 1 base from V and 4 bases from J, with 7 bases between. Germline CDR1 and CDR2: SGHVS and FQNEAQ. The CDR3 consists of 13 residues. CDR3 coding DNA: TGTGCCAGCAGCTTAGAGGTGGGCACTGAAGCTTTCTTT. Its translation: CASSLEVGTEAFF. The variable domain in full, with the rest retrieved from reference TRBV7-8 and TRBJ1-1, is GAGVSQSPRYKVAKRGQDVALRCDPISGHVSLFWYQQALGQGPEFLTYFQNEAQLDKSGLPSDRFFAERPEGSVSTLKIQRTQQEDSAVYLCASSLEVGTEAFFGQGTRLTVV.

The rearrangement joins TRBV28 to TRBJ1-2, with D uncertain. The germline CDR1 and CDR2 sequences are MDHEN and SYDVKM. CDR3 size: 14 residues. Trimming left V 6 bases short and J 1 base short, with 12 bases between. CDR3 DNA: TGTGCCAGCAGGATAGGAGATGATAACTATGGCTACACCTTC. This gives the protein CASRIGDDNYGYTF.